This T cell receptor beta chain was captured by sequencing in a study of vaccination effects on CD4 cells after COVID-19. This clone has only one observation. The target antigen is unknown. After expansion with viral peptide pools in the ViraFEST assay, antigen-specific CD4+ T cells were sequenced. Culture lasted over 9 days before CD4+ T cell isolation. Absence of prior SARS-CoV-2 infection characterized the vaccine recipients, who showed negative nucleocapsid antibodies. V gave up 0 bases and J gave up 1 base, with 6 bases separating them. CDR1 is MRHNA and CDR2 is SNTAGT in the germline V gene. CDR3 length equals 14 residues. This table comes from immunoSEQ multiplex PCR, and its TCRdb copy is limited to in-frame clones, with some not included. The sample has 30,000 to 35,000 clones; around three quarters are singletons.

The sequence was collected from a human donor who received a COVID-19 vaccine. This specimen consisted of CD4+ T cells from PBMCs cultured with HCoV-OC43 spike peptides, obtained before COVID-19 vaccination. Sample subset: HCoV-OC43 spike overlapping peptide pool stimulation. The chain employs TRBV6-4 and TRBJ1-1; D is unclear. The CDR3 coding sequence is TGTGCCAGCAGTGACTCTGACCGGAACACTGAAGCTTTCTTT. Its protein is CASSDSDRNTEAFF.